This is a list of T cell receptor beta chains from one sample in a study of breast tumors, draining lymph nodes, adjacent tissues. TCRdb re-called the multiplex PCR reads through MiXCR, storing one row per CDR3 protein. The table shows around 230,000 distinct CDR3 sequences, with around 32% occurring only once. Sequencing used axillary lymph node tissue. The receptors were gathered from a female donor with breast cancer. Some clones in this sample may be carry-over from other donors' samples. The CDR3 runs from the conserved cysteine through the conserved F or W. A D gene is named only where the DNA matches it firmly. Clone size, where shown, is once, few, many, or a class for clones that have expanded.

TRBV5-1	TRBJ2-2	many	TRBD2	CASSLFVGGPNTGELFF	TGCGCCAGCAGCTTGTTCGTGGGAGGGCCTAACACCGGGGAGCTGTTTTTT
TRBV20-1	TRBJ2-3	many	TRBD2	CSARDKAAGVTDTQYF	TGCAGTGCTAGAGATAAGGCGGCGGGAGTCACAGATACGCAGTATTTT
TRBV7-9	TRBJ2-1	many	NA	CASSPKRRLNNEQFF	TGTGCCAGCAGCCCAAAACGCAGATTAAACAATGAGCAGTTCTTC
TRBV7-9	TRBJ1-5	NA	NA	CASSQDSTATPAARNQPQHF	TGTGCCAGCAGCCAAGACTCCACAGCCACGCCGGCAGCCCGCAATCAGCCCCAGCATTTT
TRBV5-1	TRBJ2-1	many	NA	CASSLKESSYNEQFF	TGCGCCAGCAGCTTAAAAGAGAGCTCCTACAATGAGCAGTTCTTC
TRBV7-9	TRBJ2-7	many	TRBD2	CASSLELARSYEQYF	TGTGCCAGCAGCTTGGAACTAGCGCGATCCTACGAGCAGTACTTC
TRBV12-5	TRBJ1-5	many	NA	CASGAGWQPQHF	TGTGCTAGTGGTGCGGGCTGGCAGCCCCAGCATTTT
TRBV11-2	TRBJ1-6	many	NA	CASSLAIFRGTNSPLHF	TGTGCCAGCAGCTTAGCGATTTTCAGGGGAACCAATTCACCCCTCCACTTT
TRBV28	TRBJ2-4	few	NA	CASSLVTGRDIQYF	TGTGCCAGCAGTTTAGTTACGGGAAGAGACATTCAGTACTTC
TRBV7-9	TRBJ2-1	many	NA	CASSLMSTYNEQFF	TGTGCCAGCAGCTTAATGAGCACCTACAATGAGCAGTTCTTC
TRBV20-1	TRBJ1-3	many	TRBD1	CSALGQKSIFSGNTIYF	TGCAGTGCCCTGGGACAGAAATCGATATTCTCTGGAAACACCATATATTTT
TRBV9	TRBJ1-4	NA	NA	CVGSVGPRATNEKLFF	TGTGTCGGCAGCGTAGGTCCCCGGGCAACTAATGAAAAACTGTTTTTT
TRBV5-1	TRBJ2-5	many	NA	CASSLNSGAQETQYF	TGCGCCAGCAGCTTGAATTCTGGGGCGCAGGAGACCCAGTACTTC
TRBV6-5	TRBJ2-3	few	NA	CASSRRTTLGTDTQYF	TGTGCCAGCAGCCGAAGGACCACTTTGGGCACAGATACGCAGTATTTT
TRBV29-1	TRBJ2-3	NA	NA	CSVARSGEQYF	TGCAGCGTTGCGAGATCCGGGGAGCAGTATTTT
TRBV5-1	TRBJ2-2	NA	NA	CASGLQWGNAGELFF	TGCGCCAGCGGCTTGCAGTGGGGGAACGCCGGGGAGCTGTTTTTT
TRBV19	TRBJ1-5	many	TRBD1	CASSKDRDNQPQHF	TGTGCCAGTAGTAAGGACAGGGACAATCAGCCCCAGCATTTT
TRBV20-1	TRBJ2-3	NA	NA	CSARSTDTQYF	TGCAGTGCTAGGAGCACAGATACGCAGTATTTT
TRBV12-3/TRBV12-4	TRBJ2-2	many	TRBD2	CASSLLPSGPTGELFF	TGTGCCAGCAGTTTATTGCCTAGCGGGCCCACCGGGGAGCTGTTTTTT
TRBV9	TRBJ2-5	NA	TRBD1	CASSRDRGMEAQYF	TGCGCCAGCAGCCGGGACAGGGGCATGGAGGCCCAGTACTTC
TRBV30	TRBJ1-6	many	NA	CAWSGGTSDSPLHF	TGTGCCTGGAGTGGAGGTACCTCGGATTCACCCCTCCACTTT
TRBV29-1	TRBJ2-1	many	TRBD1	CSAHRGSEQFF	TGCAGCGCTCACAGGGGCAGTGAGCAGTTCTTC
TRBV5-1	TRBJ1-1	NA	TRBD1	CASSLALQGGEAFF	TGCGCCAGCAGCTTGGCCTTACAGGGGGGTGAAGCTTTCTTT
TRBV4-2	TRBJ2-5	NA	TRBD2	CASTQAGLAVQETQYF	TGTGCCAGCACCCAAGCCGGACTAGCGGTCCAAGAGACCCAGTACTTC
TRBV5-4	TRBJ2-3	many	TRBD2	CASSLEVGLAGAPPNF	TGTGCCAGCAGCTTGGAAGTAGGACTAGCGGGAGCCCCCCCCAATTTT
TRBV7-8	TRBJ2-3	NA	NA	CASRTPTDTQYF	TGTGCCAGCCGGACTCCCACAGATACGCAGTATTTT
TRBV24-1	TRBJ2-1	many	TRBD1	CATSDPGDRGGNEQFF	TGTGCCACCAGTGATCCGGGGGACAGGGGAGGTAATGAGCAGTTCTTC
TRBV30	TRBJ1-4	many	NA	CAWSGGFNEKLFF	TGTGCCTGGAGTGGCGGATTTAATGAAAAACTGTTTTTT
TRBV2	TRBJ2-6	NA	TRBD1	CASKNKGALSSGANVLTF	TGTGCCAGCAAGAATAAGGGGGCTCTGTCTTCTGGGGCCAACGTCCTGACTTTC
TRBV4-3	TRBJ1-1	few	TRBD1	CASSQGTGTGGRGTEAFF	TGCGCCAGCAGCCAAGGGACCGGGACAGGGGGGCGTGGCACTGAAGCTTTCTTT
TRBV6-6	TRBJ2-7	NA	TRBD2	CASTPPGEPAGGSQYEQYF	TGTGCCAGCACCCCCCCAGGGGAGCCAGCGGGAGGATCGCAGTACGAGCAGTACTTC
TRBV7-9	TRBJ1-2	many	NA	CASSWDIYGYTF	TGTGCCAGCAGCTGGGACATTTATGGCTACACCTTC
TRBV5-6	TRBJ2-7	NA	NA	CASSTKRPAGYSYEQYF	TGTGCCAGCAGCACGAAGCGACCAGCGGGTTACTCCTACGAGCAGTACTTC
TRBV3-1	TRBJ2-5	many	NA	CASSQPGRRETQYF	TGTGCCAGCAGCCAACCGGGGCGGCGGGAGACCCAGTACTTC
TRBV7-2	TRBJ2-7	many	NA	CASSLVIVRAPYEQYF	TGTGCCAGCAGCTTAGTAATAGTGAGGGCCCCCTACGAGCAGTACTTC
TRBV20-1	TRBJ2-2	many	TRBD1	CSARGQQGRGELFF	TGCAGTGCAAGGGGACAGCAGGGACGCGGGGAGCTGTTTTTT
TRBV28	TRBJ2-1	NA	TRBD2	CATYPGLAGNEQFF	TGTGCCACCTATCCGGGACTAGCGGGTAATGAGCAGTTCTTC
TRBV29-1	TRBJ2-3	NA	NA	CSLTEYTDTQYF	TGCAGCTTGACCGAATACACAGATACGCAGTATTTT
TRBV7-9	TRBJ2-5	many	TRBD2	CASSRLAGEQETQYF	TGTGCCAGCAGCAGACTAGCGGGAGAGCAAGAGACCCAGTACTTC
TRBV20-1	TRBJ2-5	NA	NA	CSVRGDVAQYF	TGCAGTGTTAGAGGCGACGTGGCCCAGTACTTC
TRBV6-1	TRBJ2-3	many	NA	CASSEVAVGDTQYF	TGTGCCAGCAGTGAAGTAGCGGTAGGAGATACGCAGTATTTT
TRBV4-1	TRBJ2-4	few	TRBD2	CASSRSGLAERGERYF	TGCGCCAGCAGCCGATCGGGACTAGCGGAGAGGGGAGAGCGGTACTTC
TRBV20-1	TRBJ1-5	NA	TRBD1	CSALTGFENPPQHF	TGCAGTGCCTTGACAGGGTTTGAGAATCCGCCCCAGCACTTT
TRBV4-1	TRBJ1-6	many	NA	CASSQWAIGGEDSPLHF	TGCGCCAGCAGCCAATGGGCGATTGGAGGGGAAGATTCACCCCTCCACTTT
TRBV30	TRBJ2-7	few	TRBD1	CAWRKRDRGSYEQYF	TGTGCCTGGAGAAAACGGGACAGGGGATCCTACGAGCAGTACTTC
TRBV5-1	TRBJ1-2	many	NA	CASSLAGESYGYTF	TGCGCCAGCAGCTTGGCGGGGGAGAGCTATGGCTACACCTTC
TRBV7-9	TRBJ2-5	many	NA	CASSLRGQSETQYF	TGTGCCAGCAGCCTAAGAGGACAGTCAGAGACCCAGTACTTC
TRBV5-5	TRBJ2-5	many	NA	CASSWTVQETQYF	TGTGCCAGCAGCTGGACTGTCCAAGAGACCCAGTACTTC
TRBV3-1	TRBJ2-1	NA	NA	CASSHRGASYNEQFF	TGTGCCAGCAGCCACCGCGGGGCCTCCTACAATGAGCAGTTCTTC
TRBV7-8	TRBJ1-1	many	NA	CASSLGMNTEAFF	TGTGCCAGCAGCTTGGGAATGAACACTGAAGCTTTCTTT
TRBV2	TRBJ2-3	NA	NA	CASTPRGGTGTDTQYF	TGTGCCAGCACTCCGAGAGGCGGGACAGGCACAGATACGCAGTATTTT
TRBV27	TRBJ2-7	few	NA	CASSLSDGGEQYF	TGTGCCAGCAGTTTATCAGATGGGGGGGAGCAGTACTTC